This TCR beta chain stems from a study of metastatic and nonmetastatic thyroid tumors. Study as a whole: A comparison of repertoires was made across blood and tumor or nodule tissue from malignant and benign thyroid patients.

Via MiXCR, TCRdb re-called the PCR reads. The sample contains around 28,000 clones, 10% to 15% of which appear only once. Ten or more counts support this clone. CDR1 MNHEY and CDR2 SMNVEV come from the germline V gene (reference sequence). Trimming shortened V by 2 bases and J by 1 base, and 6 bases separated the two germline ends. This CDR3 comprises 14 residues. All patients were untreated before thyroid surgery. J is TRBJ2-1 and V is TRBV27; maybe TRBD1 (5 bases). Sequenced input: blood. The TCR sequence derives from a female donor with papillary thyroid cancer or a benign thyroid nodule (not recorded which). Some clones in this sample may be carry-over from other donors' samples. The CDR3: CASSLAGSYNEQFF. The CDR3 DNA reads as TGTGCCAGCAGTTTAGCAGGGTCCTACAATGAGCAGTTCTTC.